The 11 T cell receptor beta chains below come from one sample, sequenced in a study of blood T cell repertoires in COVID-19. Assay used: immunoSEQ multiplex PCR; TCRdb lists only in-frame clones, some missing. The table has around 500,000 clones, 85% to 90% seen once. The sequencing input was PBMCs or T cells enriched from blood (not recorded which). The receptors here all came from a woman aged 40 to 55 who had recovered from COVID-19.

The rearrangement joins TRBV11-2 to TRBJ2-5; possibly TRBD2 for D (5 bases). The length of the CDR3 is 16 residues. V lost 5 bases to trimming and J lost 5 bases, with 21 bases between them. Germline values: CDR1 SGHAT, CDR2 FQNNGV. This chain's CDR3 is CASSLPSLLVMETQYF. In DNA, the CDR3 is TGTGCCAGCAGCCTACCTTCCTTACTAGTTATGGAGACCCAGTACTTC.

CDR3 in DNA: TGCAGTGCTGGCGGAGGTGGCTACACCTTC. It codes for CSAGGGGYTF. The chain has TRBV20-1 and TRBJ1-2; no reliable D call. CDR1 is DFQATT and CDR2 is SNEGSKA in the germline V gene (reference sequence). The V end lost 5 bases, the J end lost 7 bases, and 8 bases lay between the germline ends. The CDR3 spans 10 residues.

This chain uses TRBV19 with TRBJ1-2, with TRBD1 as a possible D gene (6 bases). V was trimmed by 1 base and J by 6 bases, leaving 15 bases between them. The CDR3 has 15 residues. Germline lookup yields CDR1 LNHDA and CDR2 SQIVND (reference sequence). CDR3 nucleotide sequence: TGTGCCAGTAGTATAGCACAGGGATCCTCGCATGGCTACACCTTC. Its protein product is CASSIAQGSSHGYTF. Together with reference TRBV19 and TRBJ1-2, the CDR3 gives the full variable domain: DGGITQSPKYLFRKEGQNVTLSCEQNLNHDAMYWYRQDPGQGLRLIYYSQIVNDFQKGDIAEGYSVSREKKESFPLTVTSAQKNPTAFYLCASSIAQGSSHGYTFGSGTRLTVV.

The J gene is TRBJ2-5, the V gene TRBV7-2; TRBD2 matches 8 bases. CDR1 is SGHTA and CDR2 is FQGNSA in the germline V gene. V lost 5 bases, J lost 5 bases, and 4 bases stayed unmatched. The CDR3 covers 13 residues. CDR3: CASSPRGGETQYF. The CDR3 region has the DNA TGTGCCAGCAGCCCACGGGGGGGCGAGACCCAGTACTTC.

The sample holds one count of this clone. The chain links TRBV5-4 to TRBJ1-1, with D possibly matching TRBD1 (6 bases). V gave up 4 bases and J gave up 4 bases, with 14 bases separating them. The CDR3 is 14 residues long. Germline V CDR1 and CDR2: SGHNT, YYREEE (reference sequence). The CDR3 DNA follows: TGTGCCAGCAGCGACCCCAGGGGCGGCACTGAAGCTTTCTTT. Protein: CASSDPRGGTEAFF.

Here the CDR3 reads CASSPGGRPHEQYF. CDR3 nucleotide sequence: TGTGCCAGCAGCCCGGGCGGGAGGCCCCACGAGCAGTACTTC. The genes are TRBV3-1 (or the pseudogene TRBV3-2) and TRBJ2-7; 8 bases align to TRBD2. Germline V gives CDR1 LGHDT, CDR2 YNNKEL (reference sequence). V lost 4 bases, J lost 5 bases, and 7 bases stayed unmatched. CDR3 size: 14 residues.

The chain employs TRBV2 and TRBJ1-1, with D perhaps TRBD1 (6 bases). The germline V gene has CDR1 SNHLY and CDR2 FYNNEI. The CDR3 runs 12 residues. Trimming stripped 4 bases from V and 7 bases from J, with 10 bases between. In DNA, the CDR3 is TGTGCCAGCAGTGGGGACACCTATGAAGCTTTCTTT. Its protein product is CASSGDTYEAFF.

This chain connects TRBV11-2 to TRBJ2-7, with 7 bases fitting TRBD1. Trimming removed 4 bases from V and 4 bases from J; junction bases left unmatched: 13. Germline CDR1 reads SGHAT; CDR2 reads FQNNGV. The CDR3 is 16 amino acids. The CDR3 region has the DNA TGTGCCAGCAGCTCAAGCGCCGGGACAGATCGTTACGAGCAGTACTTC. Translated: CASSSSAGTDRYEQYF.

A word on this clone: One end of the junction does not line up with germline, which may come from a read error. This chain joins TRBV4-3 and TRBJ1-2, with TRBD1 as a possible D gene (5 bases). Germline V CDR1 and CDR2: LGHNA, YSLEER. The CDR3 runs 15 residues. The CDR3, as DNA: TGCGCCAGTAGCCAAGCGGTTCGGGGGTTCGACGGCTACACCTTC. Its protein product is CASSQAVRGFDGYTF.

The chain couples TRBV18 to TRBJ1-2; D call uncertain. The germline V gene has CDR1 KGHSH and CDR2 LQKENI. The CDR3 consists of 16 residues. V was cut by 1 base and J by 0 bases, with 12 bases left in between. Here the CDR3 DNA reads TGTGCCAGCTCACCACTCCTTACGGAGTCTAACTATGGCTACACCTTC. Its translation: CASSPLLTESNYGYTF.

The genes are TRBV5-1 and TRBJ1-1, with TRBD1 matching over 8 bases. The CDR3 is made up of 14 amino acids. The ends lost 4 bases at V and 4 bases at J; junction bases unmatched: 6. Germline V gene sequence: CDR1 SGHRS, CDR2 YFSETQ. CDR3 sequence (DNA): TGCGCCAGCAGCCCGAAACAGGGGGGCACTGAAGCTTTCTTT. Translating gives CASSPKQGGTEAFF.